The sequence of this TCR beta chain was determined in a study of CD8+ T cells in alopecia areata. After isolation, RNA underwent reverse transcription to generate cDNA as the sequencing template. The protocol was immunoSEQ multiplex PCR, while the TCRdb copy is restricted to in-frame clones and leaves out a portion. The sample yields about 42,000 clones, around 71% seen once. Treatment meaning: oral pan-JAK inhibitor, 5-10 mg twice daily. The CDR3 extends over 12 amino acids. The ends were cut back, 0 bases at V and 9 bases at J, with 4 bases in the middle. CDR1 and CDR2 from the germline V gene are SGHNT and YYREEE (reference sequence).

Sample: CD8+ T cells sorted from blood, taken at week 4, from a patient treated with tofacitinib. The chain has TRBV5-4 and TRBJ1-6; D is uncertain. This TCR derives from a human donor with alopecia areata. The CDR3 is CASSLGSSPLHF. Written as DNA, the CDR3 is TGTGCCAGCAGCTTGGGGAGTTCACCCCTCCACTTT. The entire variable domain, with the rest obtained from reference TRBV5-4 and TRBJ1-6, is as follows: ETGVTQSPTHLIKTRGQQVTLRCSSQSGHNTVSWYQQALGQGPQFIFQYYREEENGRGNFPPRFSGLQFPNYSSELNVNALELDDSALYLCASSLGSSPLHFGNGTRLTVT.